The present entry profiles one TCR beta chain with its context. Antigen: not known. The data belong to a study of T-cell reconstitution after alpha-beta-depleted transplantation in children. Germline assignment: CDR1 MDHEN and CDR2 SYDVKM. The CDR3 contains 14 residues. V dropped 6 bases and J dropped 7 bases, with 13 bases sitting between them. It was with unique molecular identifiers that the TCRbeta library was prepared. TCRdb re-called the PCR reads through MiXCR, storing one row per CDR3 protein. Of about 210,000 distinct CDR3 sequences in the sample, approximately 19% were seen once. Regarding the study as a whole: T cells produced anew were the main source of T-cell counts and diversity one year after transplant. After transplant, at about two months, alpha-beta T cells were reportedly derived from several hundred expanded graft clones.

This receptor was taken from a male patient between 2 and 10 years old who had a stem cell transplant for acute lymphoblastic leukemia, so the T cells may come from the graft donor. This chain connects TRBV28 to TRBJ1-6; tentative D call: TRBD1 (5 bases). This specimen was PBMCs, mostly from graft donor cells, taken 360 days after TCRalphabeta/CD19-depleted stem cell transplant. DNA for the CDR3: TGTGCCAGCAGGGTAGACAGCTTAAATTCACCCCTCCACTTT. This translates into CASRVDSLNSPLHF.